This T cell receptor (beta chain) originates from a study of T cell responses to AZD1222 COVID-19 vaccine. Some clones are missing from TCRdb's copy, which holds only in-frame ones; the method was immunoSEQ multiplex PCR. The sample holds just over 95,000 clones; 85% to 90% are singletons and the top ten take roughly 3.7%. Germline loops: CDR1 MNHNY, CDR2 SVGAGI (reference sequence). The CDR3 loop spans 14 amino acids. Deletions cut 6 bases from V and 0 bases from J, with 12 bases between. The chain uses TRBV6-6 and TRBJ2-7; tentatively, D is TRBD1 or TRBD2 (5 bases each). The TCR was taken from an adult in good health. Here the sequenced sample was peripheral blood, taken on day 0 of AZD1222 vaccination. CDR3 in amino acids: CASSRDLGSYEQYF. The CDR3 DNA reads TGTGCCAGCAGCCGGGACCTCGGCTCCTACGAGCAGTACTTC.